Presented here are 8 T cell receptor beta chains from one specimen sequenced in a study of blood T cell repertoires in COVID-19. Only in-frame clones appear in the TCRdb table, and some are missing; sequencing was by immunoSEQ multiplex PCR. The table has roughly 120,000 clones, more than 75% seen once; the top ten hold 3% to 5%. The sequencing input was peripheral blood. Receptor source: a man aged 60 to 75 with acute or convalescent COVID-19.

This chain joins TRBV4-3 and TRBJ2-1; a weak D match, TRBD2 (6 bases). The germline V gene encodes CDR1 LGHNA and CDR2 YSLEER. V lost 0 bases, J lost 5 bases, and 14 bases lay in between. This CDR3 comprises 16 residues. DNA for the CDR3: TGCGCCAGCAGCCAAGATCCGGGACTGGAAAACAATGAGCAGTTCTTC. Protein: CASSQDPGLENNEQFF.

V gene TRBV7-6 combines with J gene TRBJ1-3; 9 bases are a match to TRBD1. Trimming cost V 5 bases and J 3 bases; bases outside gene matches: 8. This CDR3 is 16 amino acids long. Germline CDR1 reads SGHVS; CDR2 reads FNYEAQ. In nucleotides, the CDR3 is TGTGCCAGCAGCCCGGGACAGGGTATTGGTGGAAACACCATATATTTT. Amino acids: CASSPGQGIGGNTIYF.

The chain carries TRBV19 and TRBJ1-2, with D maybe TRBD1 (6 bases). This CDR3 is built from 14 residues. Germline CDR1 reads LNHDA; CDR2 reads SQIVND (reference sequence). Trimming left V 5 bases short and J 5 bases short, with 15 bases between. In DNA form, the CDR3 reads TGTGCCAGTAGTGAAACAGGGAGTCGGTATGGCTACACCTTC. It yields the protein CASSETGSRYGYTF.

V and J are TRBV24-1 and TRBJ2-3, with 14 bases matching TRBD2. V shed 0 bases, J shed 0 bases, and the junction held 4 bases outside the gene matches. This CDR3 contains 19 residues. Germline V lookup: CDR1 KGHDR, CDR2 SFDVKD. CDR3 sequence (DNA): TGTGCCACCAGTGATTTGTCCGGGACTAGCGGGAGAAGCACAGATACGCAGTATTTT. This codes for CATSDLSGTSGRSTDTQYF.

This chain links TRBV6-2 or TRBV6-3 with TRBJ2-5, with TRBD2 matching over 8 bases. V gave up 4 bases and J gave up 4 bases; unmatched junction bases: 5. This CDR3 is built from 14 residues. CDR1 is MNHEY, CDR2 SVGEGT, per germline. The CDR3 sequence: CASSWSGGVETQYF. CDR3 sequence (DNA): TGTGCCAGCAGTTGGTCGGGGGGGGTAGAGACCCAGTACTTC.

V and J are TRBV19 and TRBJ2-1; 11 positions match TRBD2. Germline trimming cut 7 bases from V and 9 bases from J; bases unmatched to any gene: 5. CDR3 length: 13 residues. In germline, CDR1 is LNHDA, CDR2 SQIVND (reference sequence). The CDR3 DNA follows: TGTGCCAGTAACTTAGCGGGAGGGGGTGAGCAGTTCTTC. This sequence encodes CASNLAGGGEQFF.

This clone appeared a few times. This chain links TRBV6-6 with TRBJ2-1, with TRBD2 matching 10 bases. Unmatched junction bases numbered 17, after V lost 5 bases and J lost 4 bases. Germline V gives CDR1 MNHNY, CDR2 SVGAGI (reference sequence). The CDR3 covers 19 residues. As DNA, the CDR3 is TGTGCCAGCAGTCCGGGACTAGCGTCTTCCTCAGGGGCATACAATGAGCAGTTCTTC. Protein: CASSPGLASSSGAYNEQFF.

The V gene is TRBV5-4, the J gene TRBJ2-3, with 10 bases identical to TRBD2. Per the germline V gene, CDR1 is SGHNT and CDR2 is YYREEE (reference sequence). CDR3 length: 14 residues. V was pared by 10 bases and J by 5 bases, with 10 bases of the junction left unmatched. The CDR3 is CAAGRSGRRDTQYF. The CDR3 nucleotides read TGTGCCGCGGGGCGTAGCGGGAGGAGAGATACGCAGTATTTT.